This TCR beta chain was documented in a study of cytomegalovirus exposure and HLA in healthy donors. Study as a whole: Approximately 85 million unique TCRs from HLA-typed donors were held in an early data release. General study results and limits: Most TCR beta V segments were productive about 90% or about 30% of the time in an earlier analysis. Reports showed the classifier diagnosing cytomegalovirus status with high specificity and sensitivity. The Asian-associated ancestry cluster reportedly had fewer N-insertions than the roughly 670-donor mean in a later analysis.

Regarding this clone: Antigen specificity is unknown.

Both 60 Vbeta primers and 13 Jbeta primers went into the PCR. Measured with immunoSEQ multiplex PCR; TCRdb has only the in-frame clones, and not every one. This table holds approximately 130,000 clones, around 69% found once. The CDR3 has 14 amino acids. J lost 10 bases, V lost 6 bases, and 12 bases had no gene match. CDR1 and CDR2 (germline): SNHLY, FYNNEI. This chain connects TRBV2 to TRBJ2-1, with 7 nucleotides matching TRBD2. This clonotype was sampled from a human donor in good health. The sample taken for sequencing was PBMCs. CDR3 protein: CASREREDPREQFF. In DNA, the CDR3 is TGTGCCAGCAGGGAACGGGAGGACCCTCGAGAGCAGTTCTTC.